This TCR beta chain originates from a study of molecular identifiers for immune sequencing clone quantification. This CDR3 region has 16 residues. With 7 bases clipped from V and 6 bases from J, the junction kept 12 bases outside the gene matches. Germline assignment: CDR1 MNHEY and CDR2 SMNVEV (reference sequence). MiXCR, run by TCRdb on the PCR reads, gives a single entry per CDR3 protein. The sample contains about 39,000 distinct CDR3 sequences, around 20% of which appear only once. Worth noting for this clonotype: Its antigen remains unknown.

The study's findings and limits: The share of molecules held by clones above 20 RNA copies was over 99% in effector cells and under 1% in naive cells.

Sequencing was performed on naive CD8+ T cells from blood, with Jurkat cell RNA spiked in. Subset indicated: FACS-sorted CD8+CD4-CCR7+CD45RA+ naive T cells. The chain employs TRBV27 and TRBJ2-7; TRBD2 matches 13 bases. This receptor was identified in a human donor in good health. Some libraries in this study had Jurkat cell RNA spiked in. In DNA form, the CDR3 reads TGTGCCAGCAATCCAGGACTAGCGGGAGTGTTGAGCGAGCAGTACTTC. Amino acids: CASNPGLAGVLSEQYF.